This is a list of T cell receptor beta chains from one sample in a study of graft-versus-host responses after intestinal transplantation. Their target antigens are unknown. Generated by immunoSEQ multiplex PCR, the TCRdb table keeps only in-frame clones and is missing some. The repertoire holds 40,000 to 55,000 clones, roughly 90% seen once, with 0.5% to 0.8% in the top ten. The sample was unstimulated CD4+ T cells sorted from spleen or lymph node cells, taken before transplant. These receptors were collected from a human donor who was the organ donor for an intestinal transplant. CDR3s include the opening cysteine and the closing phenylalanine or tryptophan. A D gene is named only where the DNA matches it firmly. Some rows have no size entry. The others give once, few or many, or a class for an expanded clone.

v_call: TRBV11-2
clone_size: once
j_call: TRBJ2-7
d_call: TRBD2
cdr3_nt: TGTGCCAGCAGCTTAGGGGGACTAGCGGGAGAGTACTTC
cdr3_aa: CASSLGGLAGEYF

v_call: TRBV28
clone_size: NA
j_call: TRBJ2-7
d_call: TRBD1
cdr3_nt: TGTGCCAGCAGGTTCCACGACAGGGCCTACGAGCAGTACTTC
cdr3_aa: CASRFHDRAYEQYF

v_call: TRBV28
clone_size: NA
j_call: TRBJ2-2
d_call: NA
cdr3_nt: TGTGCCAGCAGCCCTAACAGGGATCGGGAGCTGTTTTTT
cdr3_aa: CASSPNRDRELFF

v_call: TRBV7-9
clone_size: NA
j_call: TRBJ2-2
d_call: NA
cdr3_nt: TGTGCCAGCAGCTCATCGGGGTGGACCGGGGAGCTGTTTTTT
cdr3_aa: CASSSSGWTGELFF

v_call: TRBV29-1
clone_size: NA
j_call: TRBJ2-1
d_call: NA
cdr3_nt: TGCAGCGGAGTGGAGTTTACCTACAATGAGCAGTTCTTC
cdr3_aa: CSGVEFTYNEQFF

v_call: TRBV18
clone_size: NA
j_call: TRBJ2-2
d_call: NA
cdr3_nt: TGTGCCAGCTCAGAAGTAGCGAACACCGGGGAGCTGTTTTTT
cdr3_aa: CASSEVANTGELFF

v_call: TRBV9
clone_size: NA
j_call: TRBJ2-1
d_call: NA
cdr3_nt: TGTGCCAGCAGCGCCGCAGGGATCGGCAATGAGCAGTTCTTC
cdr3_aa: CASSAAGIGNEQFF

v_call: TRBV5-1
clone_size: NA
j_call: TRBJ1-1
d_call: NA
cdr3_nt: TGCGCCAGCAGCCCGGCGGGGGTGATGAACACTGAAGCTTTCTTT
cdr3_aa: CASSPAGVMNTEAFF

v_call: TRBV2
clone_size: NA
j_call: TRBJ1-2
d_call: NA
cdr3_nt: TGTGCCAGCAGTGAAAGAGGGTTTGGCTACACCTTC
cdr3_aa: CASSERGFGYTF

v_call: TRBV27
clone_size: NA
j_call: TRBJ2-1
d_call: NA
cdr3_nt: TGTGCCAGCTACAAAATCCGGGGGTCCTACAATGAGCAGTTCTTC
cdr3_aa: CASYKIRGSYNEQFF

v_call: TRBV28
clone_size: NA
j_call: TRBJ1-1
d_call: NA
cdr3_nt: TGTGCCAGCAGGGGTTCGGGGGGTCGGTTCGCTGAAGCTTTCTTT
cdr3_aa: CASRGSGGRFAEAFF

v_call: TRBV6-6
clone_size: NA
j_call: TRBJ1-2
d_call: NA
cdr3_nt: TGTGCCAGCAGTTCAGCAGGGTTTGGCTACACCTTC
cdr3_aa: CASSSAGFGYTF

v_call: TRBV7-7
clone_size: NA
j_call: TRBJ2-3
d_call: NA
cdr3_nt: TGTGCTAGCAGCCCGCTCGAGGTGGCAGATACGCAGTATTTT
cdr3_aa: CASSPLEVADTQYF

v_call: TRBV6-1
clone_size: NA
j_call: TRBJ2-7
d_call: TRBD2
cdr3_nt: TGTGCCAGCAGTGAACTAGCGGGAGTTTACGAGCAGTACTTC
cdr3_aa: CASSELAGVYEQYF

v_call: TRBV13
clone_size: NA
j_call: TRBJ1-4
d_call: NA
cdr3_nt: TGTGCCAGCAGCCGGGAATGGACAGCTAATGAAAAACTGTTTTTT
cdr3_aa: CASSREWTANEKLFF

v_call: TRBV29-1
clone_size: NA
j_call: TRBJ2-7
d_call: TRBD1
cdr3_nt: TGCAGCGTTGGTCCGGGACAGATTTACGAGCAGTACTTC
cdr3_aa: CSVGPGQIYEQYF

v_call: TRBV9
clone_size: once
j_call: TRBJ1-1
d_call: TRBD1
cdr3_nt: TGTGCCAGCAGCGCCCAGGGGGGTGGCACTGAAGCTTTCTTT
cdr3_aa: CASSAQGGGTEAFF

v_call: TRBV28
clone_size: NA
j_call: TRBJ2-3
d_call: NA
cdr3_nt: TGTGCCAGCAGGGGGCACGGGAGATACCCAGATACGCAGTATTTT
cdr3_aa: CASRGHGRYPDTQYF

v_call: TRBV6-4
clone_size: NA
j_call: TRBJ2-1
d_call: NA
cdr3_nt: TGTGCCAGCAGTTCAGGACAGAGCTCCTACAATGAGCAGTTCTTC
cdr3_aa: CASSSGQSSYNEQFF

v_call: TRBV6-6
clone_size: NA
j_call: TRBJ1-3
d_call: TRBD1
cdr3_nt: TGTGCCAGCAGTGCACCAGGGACAGGGGGAAACACCATATATTTT
cdr3_aa: CASSAPGTGGNTIYF

v_call: TRBV28
clone_size: NA
j_call: TRBJ2-5
d_call: TRBD1
cdr3_nt: TGTGCCAGCAGTTTGGACAGGACGGGAGAGACCCAGTACTTC
cdr3_aa: CASSLDRTGETQYF

v_call: TRBV11-2
clone_size: NA
j_call: TRBJ2-5
d_call: TRBD2
cdr3_nt: TGTGCCAGCAGCTTTGGGAGCGGGATGGGTGGGGAGACCCAGTACTTC
cdr3_aa: CASSFGSGMGGETQYF

v_call: TRBV7-2
clone_size: NA
j_call: TRBJ2-1
d_call: TRBD2
cdr3_nt: TGTGCCAGCAGCTTAACTAGCGGGAGAAATGAGCAGTTCTTC
cdr3_aa: CASSLTSGRNEQFF

v_call: TRBV10-1
clone_size: NA
j_call: TRBJ2-2
d_call: NA
cdr3_nt: TGCGCCAGCAGTGAACAGGTCACCGGGGAGCTGTTTTTT
cdr3_aa: CASSEQVTGELFF

v_call: TRBV29-1
clone_size: NA
j_call: TRBJ2-3
d_call: NA
cdr3_nt: TGCAGCGTCCCGGGGGATTTCACAGATACGCAGTATTTT
cdr3_aa: CSVPGDFTDTQYF

v_call: TRBV5-1
clone_size: NA
j_call: TRBJ2-3
d_call: NA
cdr3_nt: TGCGCCAGCTCCCCTCAGGACAGATTATTCACAGATACGCAGTATTTT
cdr3_aa: CASSPQDRLFTDTQYF